The 25 T cell receptor beta chains reported below all come from one sample, sequenced in a study of cytomegalovirus exposure and HLA in healthy donors. In the PCR, 60 Vbeta and 13 Jbeta primers were used. Clones were sequenced by immunoSEQ multiplex PCR, and TCRdb holds only the in-frame ones, with some missing. The sample includes a few hundred thousand clones, about three quarters of them seen just once. The sample consisted of PBMCs. The receptor source for this set is a man younger than 35 in good health and CMV-seronegative.

The rearrangement uses TRBV6-5 and TRBJ2-5; 7 positions agree with TRBD1. The CDR3 loop spans 14 amino acids. CDR1 MNHEY and CDR2 SVGAGI come from the germline V gene. V gave up 1 base and J gave up 5 bases; unmatched junction bases: 4. In DNA, the CDR3 is TGTGCCAGCAGTTACTTCGACAGGGTGGAGACCCAGTACTTC. Its protein product is CASSYFDRVETQYF.

V gene TRBV6-1 combines with J gene TRBJ2-6; TRBD1 might be the D (6 bases). V was pared by 4 bases and J by 0 bases, with 10 bases between. The germline gives CDR1 MNHNS, CDR2 SASEGT. This CDR3 has 16 residues. The CDR3 DNA reads as TGTGCCAGCAGTGGTACAGGGTTCTCTGGGGCCAACGTCCTGACTTTC. Its translation is CASSGTGFSGANVLTF.

The chain combines TRBV7-2 with TRBJ2-7; D ambiguous. CDR1 and CDR2 from the germline V gene are SGHTA and FQGNSA. The CDR3 loop spans 13 amino acids. V lost 8 bases and J 1 base, leaving 12 bases between the germline ends. The CDR3 loop reads CASCGGDSYEQYF. The CDR3 region has the DNA TGTGCCAGCTGCGGCGGAGATTCCTACGAGCAGTACTTC.

The chain employs TRBV27 and TRBJ2-7, with 14 positions matching TRBD2. The germline gives CDR1 MNHEY, CDR2 SMNVEV (reference sequence). V gave up 6 bases and J gave up 8 bases; unmatched junction bases: 6. There are 14 residues in the CDR3. The CDR3 spells CASRTGTSGSKQYF. CDR3 nucleotides: TGTGCCAGCAGGACCGGGACTAGCGGGAGTAAGCAGTACTTC.

The gene calls are TRBV6-5 and TRBJ2-3, with unresolved D. This CDR3 is built from 15 residues. Germline V gene lookup returns CDR1 MNHEY and CDR2 SVGAGI. The V end was cut by 0 bases, the J end by 2 bases, with 9 bases between. The CDR3: CASSYSRPSTDTQYF. In DNA form, the CDR3 reads TGTGCCAGCAGTTACTCGAGGCCTTCCACAGATACGCAGTATTTT.

This clone has a single count. The rearrangement joins TRBV30 to TRBJ1-2; no definite D call. V lost 2 bases and J 6 bases, leaving 7 bases between the germline ends. Germline loops: CDR1 GTSNPN, CDR2 SVGIG (reference sequence). This CDR3 is 11 amino acids long. CDR3 nucleotide sequence: TGTGCCTGGAGTCCCCGTAATGGCTACACCTTC. Protein product: CAWSPRNGYTF.

The chain recombines TRBV4-3 with TRBJ1-4, with 12 bases aligning to TRBD1. Germline V gene lookup returns CDR1 LGHNA and CDR2 YSLEER. The CDR3 is 21 residues long. Trimming at V came to 4 bases and at J to 3 bases, leaving 18 bases not matched to a gene. This chain's CDR3 is CASSRESLAGTGGTANEKLFF. The CDR3 DNA reads as TGCGCCAGCAGCCGAGAAAGTTTGGCGGGGACAGGGGGCACAGCTAATGAAAAACTGTTTTTT.

Concerning this clone: The sample has other DNA sequences that encode this CDR3 too. This chain uses TRBV6-1 with TRBJ1-5; D is possibly TRBD1 (5 bases). The germline V gene encodes CDR1 MNHNS and CDR2 SASEGT. CDR3 length: 13 residues. The V gene lost 3 bases and the J gene lost 5 bases, with 8 bases spanning the gap. In DNA form, the CDR3 reads TGTGCCAGCAGTGATGGGGGGGATCAGCCCCAGCATTTT. Its protein product is CASSDGGDQPQHF.

The chain employs TRBV11-3 and TRBJ1-2; 10 bases line up with TRBD1. Trimming removed 3 bases from V and 6 bases from J; junction bases left unmatched: 1. CDR1 and CDR2 from the germline V gene are SGHNT and YENEEA. The CDR3 sequence is 13 residues long. The CDR3 coding sequence is TGTGCCAGCAGCTTTGGGACAGGGGATGGCTACACCTTC. It codes for CASSFGTGDGYTF. Full variable domain (remainder filled in from reference TRBV11-3 and TRBJ1-2): EAGVVQSPRYKIIEKKQPVAFWCNPISGHNTLYWYLQNLGQGPELLIRYENEEAVDDSQLPKDRFSAERLKGVDSTLKIQPAELGDSAVYLCASSFGTGDGYTFGSGTRLTVV.

CDR3 loop: CASSSGQATRTDTQYF. For the CDR3, the DNA is TGTGCCAGCAGCTCCGGACAGGCGACGAGGACAGATACGCAGTATTTT. The rearrangement joins TRBV11-3 to TRBJ2-3; 7 bases line up with TRBD1. Per the germline V gene, CDR1 is SGHNT and CDR2 is YENEEA. CDR3 size: 16 residues. The V gene end was trimmed by 4 bases and the J gene end by 3 bases; junction bases not matched to a gene: 10.

The gene calls are TRBV9 and TRBJ2-7; D call uncertain. CDR1 is SGDLS, CDR2 YYNGEE, per germline. The CDR3 has 14 amino acids. With 0 bases removed from V and 1 base from J, the gap between germline ends came to 8 bases. DNA for the CDR3: TGTGCCAGCAGCGTAGGGCAGGTATCCTACGAGCAGTACTTC. This gives the protein CASSVGQVSYEQYF.

This chain joins TRBV2 and TRBJ1-2; D is unclear. The CDR3 length is 15 residues. Germline CDR1 is SNHLY and CDR2 is FYNNEI. V was pared by 0 bases and J by 8 bases, with 16 bases between. CDR3 residues: CASSEARAGLHGYTF. CDR3 coding DNA: TGTGCCAGCAGTGAAGCTCGGGCGGGATTACACGGCTACACCTTC.

The chain is built from TRBV27 and TRBJ2-7; D is uncertain. Deletions cut 0 bases from V and 3 bases from J, with 9 bases between. The length of the CDR3 is 14 residues. The germline CDR1 and CDR2 sequences are MNHEY and SMNVEV (reference sequence). CDR3 loop: CASSLSSQFYEQYF. The DNA for the CDR3 is TGTGCCAGCAGTTTATCTAGCCAGTTCTACGAGCAGTACTTC.

The J gene is TRBJ2-5, the V gene TRBV9; a weak D match, TRBD2 (5 bases). The germline V and J ends were trimmed by 0 bases and 3 bases, with 12 bases remaining between them. CDR1 is SGDLS, CDR2 YYNGEE, per germline. The CDR3 is 15 amino acids. CDR3 sequence: CASSVGGQDEETQYF. The CDR3 DNA sequence: TGTGCCAGCAGCGTAGGAGGGCAGGACGAAGAGACCCAGTACTTC.

This chain links TRBV27 with TRBJ1-5; 7 nucleotides agree with TRBD1. The V segment lost 1 base and the J segment 1 base; nucleotides outside the gene matches: 7. The germline CDR1 and CDR2 sequences are MNHEY and SMNVEV (reference sequence). The CDR3 sequence is 17 residues long. The CDR3 loop is CASSLWGAGGSNQPQHF. CDR3 in DNA: TGTGCCAGCAGTTTATGGGGAGCAGGGGGAAGCAATCAGCCCCAGCATTTT.

The V gene is TRBV9, the J gene TRBJ2-1, with a possible D match to TRBD2 (5 bases). This CDR3 is built from 13 residues. Looked up from germline, CDR1 is SGDLS and CDR2 is YYNGEE. V lost 5 bases, J lost 10 bases, and 16 bases lay in between. The CDR3 DNA reads TGTGCCAGCAGTGCTGACTTGGTAGCGGAGCAGTTCTTC. Translating gives CASSADLVAEQFF.

This chain links TRBV18 with TRBJ1-5; TRBD1 is a possible D gene (5 bases). V was clipped by 3 bases and J by 8 bases, with 11 bases between them. Per germline, CDR1 KGHSH and CDR2 LQKENI. This CDR3 is 13 amino acids long. The CDR3: CASSPQGSEPQHF. The CDR3 DNA sequence: TGTGCCAGCTCACCCCAGGGTTCGGAGCCCCAGCATTTT. The complete variable domain, with remaining parts taken from reference TRBV18 and TRBJ1-5, reads NAGVMQNPRHLVRRRGQEARLRCSPMKGHSHVYWYRQLPEEGLKFMVYLQKENIIDESGMPKERFSAEFPKEGPSILRIQQVVRGDSAAYFCASSPQGSEPQHFGDGTRLSIL.

The chain uses TRBV5-4 and TRBJ2-5; D unresolved. CDR3 size: 14 residues. V gave up 0 bases and J gave up 1 base, with 7 bases separating them. Per germline, CDR1 SGHNT and CDR2 YYREEE (reference sequence). CDR3 DNA sequence: TGTGCCAGCAGCTTGGGTTACAGCCAAGAGACCCAGTACTTC. Its protein product is CASSLGYSQETQYF.

The chain employs TRBV6-5 and TRBJ1-3; 9 nucleotides line up with TRBD1. Germline V CDR1 and CDR2: MNHEY, SVGAGI. The CDR3 has 14 amino acids. Losses at the gene ends were 7 bases for V and 8 bases for J; bases not matched to a gene: 9. CDR3 sequence reads: CASISGTGRDTIYF. Written as DNA, the CDR3 is TGTGCCAGCATCTCCGGGACAGGGAGAGACACCATATATTTT.

This chain joins TRBV4-1 and TRBJ1-2; tentative D call: TRBD1 (5 bases). The CDR3 runs to 13 residues. The ends were cut back, 4 bases at V and 3 bases at J, with 9 bases in the middle. In germline, CDR1 is MGHRA, CDR2 YSYEKL. CDR3: CASSLIGDYGYTF. In DNA, the CDR3 is TGCGCCAGCAGCCTCATAGGGGACTATGGCTACACCTTC.

The chain carries TRBV11-2 and TRBJ2-7, with TRBD2 as a possible D gene (5 bases). CDR1 is SGHAT and CDR2 is FQNNGV in the germline V gene. Trimming pared 7 bases from V and 2 bases from J, leaving 18 bases between. The CDR3 has 15 residues. CDR3 region: CASTIDSGIPYEQYF. The CDR3 DNA reads as TGTGCCAGCACAATAGACTCGGGGATTCCCTACGAGCAGTACTTC.

The chain combines TRBV7-6 with TRBJ2-1, with 10 bases matching TRBD1. Germline V gene data show CDR1 as SGHVS and CDR2 as FNYEAQ. V lost 3 bases and J lost 8; bases outside the gene matches: 4. CDR3 length equals 14 residues. CDR3 sequence: CASSFGQGVDEQFF. The DNA of the CDR3 is TGTGCCAGCAGCTTTGGACAGGGGGTTGATGAGCAGTTCTTC.

This clone was counted only a few times. V is TRBV5-6 and J is TRBJ2-7; D is perhaps TRBD2 (6 bases). The V end lost 3 bases, the J end lost 10 bases, and 11 bases lay between the germline ends. Germline V CDR1 and CDR2: SGHDT, YYEEEE. CDR3 size: 11 residues. This CDR3 reads CASSYGSGQYF. In DNA, the CDR3 is TGTGCCAGCAGCTACGGGAGCGGACAGTACTTC.

The chain couples TRBV19 to TRBJ1-5, with D tentatively TRBD1 (6 bases). The CDR3 is 16 residues long. Trimming left V 5 bases short and J 0 bases short, with 14 bases between. The V gene's germline CDR1 is LNHDA and CDR2 SQIVND (reference sequence). CDR3 residues: CASSPRTDYSNQPQHF. Written as DNA, the CDR3 is TGTGCCAGTAGTCCTAGGACAGATTATAGCAATCAGCCCCAGCATTTT.

This clone was observed a handful of times. The rearrangement uses TRBV19 and TRBJ2-5, with a possible D match to TRBD1 (6 bases). Judging by the DNA end, TRBJ2-7 fits better; the J call may be wrong. This CDR3 has 14 amino acids. Per germline, CDR1 LNHDA and CDR2 SQIVND (reference sequence). CDR3 in amino acids: CASSIRTEYYEQYF. The CDR3 DNA reads as TGTGCCAGTAGTATCAGGACAGAATACTACGAGCAGTACTTC.